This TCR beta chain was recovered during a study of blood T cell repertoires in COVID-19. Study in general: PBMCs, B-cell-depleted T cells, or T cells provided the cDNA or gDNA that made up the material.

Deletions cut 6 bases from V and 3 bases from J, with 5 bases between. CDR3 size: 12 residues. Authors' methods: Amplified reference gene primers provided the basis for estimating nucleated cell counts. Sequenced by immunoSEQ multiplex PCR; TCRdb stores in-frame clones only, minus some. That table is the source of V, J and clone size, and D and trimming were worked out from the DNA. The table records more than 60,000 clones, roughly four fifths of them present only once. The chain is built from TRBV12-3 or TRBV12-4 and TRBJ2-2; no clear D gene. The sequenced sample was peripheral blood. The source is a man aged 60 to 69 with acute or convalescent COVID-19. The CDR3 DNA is TGTGCCAGCAGCGGAGACACCGGGGAGCTGTTTTTT. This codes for CASSGDTGELFF.